A single TCR beta chain is shown here with its context. Its antigen is unidentified. The data were taken from a study of a mutant IDH1 vaccine in newly diagnosed glioma. Germline CDR1 ENHRY, CDR2 SYGVKD. This CDR3 is 13 amino acids long. Trimming removed 0 bases from V and 5 bases from J, with 5 bases in between. The time point denotes: week 35, safety follow-up. Vaccinated patients received 300 ug of mutant IDH1 20-mer peptide per dose, with topical imiquimod. Clones were read by immunoSEQ multiplex PCR, and TCRdb kept only the in-frame ones, dropping some. The table has about 45,000 clones, roughly 92% seen once.

The sample in question was PBMCs, obtained from a glioma patient whose treatment included an IDH1 peptide vaccine. The rearrangement joins TRBV10-3 to TRBJ1-5; no definite D call. The TCR comes from a middle-aged man with glioma. The CDR3 DNA follows: TGTGCCATCAGTGAGTCCTGGGATCAGCCCCAGCATTTT. This encodes CAISESWDQPQHF.